This T cell receptor (beta chain) was documented in a study of blood T cell repertoires in COVID-19. Study at large: Specimens from acute and convalescent COVID-19 originated in the United States, Italy and Spain. The cDNA or gDNA used as material had been derived from T cells, B-cell-depleted T cells, or PBMCs.

J was trimmed by 3 bases and V by 0 bases; bases with no gene match: 5. Germline V gene sequence: CDR1 SGHRS, CDR2 YFSETQ. This CDR3 comprises 16 residues. In the study's own analysis: It was from reference gene primer amplification that nucleated cell counts were estimated. Libraries were prepared by immunoSEQ multiplex PCR; TCRdb keeps only in-frame clonotypes and omits some of them. V and J calls and clone size come straight from that table; D and trimming were deduced from the DNA. The profile shows 250,000 to 300,000 clones, approximately 85% of them singletons. V gene TRBV5-1 combines with J gene TRBJ2-3, with 9 bases identical to TRBD2. The receptor comes from a woman in her seventies with acute or convalescent COVID-19. Sequenced: peripheral blood. The CDR3 nucleotides are TGCGCCAGCAGCTTGGGGCGGGGGGGCCAGACAGATACGCAGTATTTT. Translation: CASSLGRGGQTDTQYF.